These T cell receptor beta chains were read from a single sample in a study of control samples from healthy donors and cancer patients. Repertoires were generated with immunoSEQ multiplex PCR, while TCRdb's copy carries only in-frame clones and drops some. The sample has about 120,000 clones, about 92% seen once. Source material: PBMCs. The receptor set was obtained from a man between 50 and 59 years old with head and neck cancer. The conserved cysteine and the conserved F or W are not part of the CDR3 here. D genes are given only for firm matches. Only some rows state a clone size, as once, few, many or a class for expanded clones.

j_call d_call v_call clone_size cdr3_aa
TRBJ1-4 . TRBV15 . ATSRDPSGTSGKLF
TRBJ2-5 TRBD2 TRBV6-5 . ASSYARGRGETQY
TRBJ2-7 TRBD1 TRBV5-5 . ASSFSNYDRGPSYEQY
TRBJ1-1 . TRBV5-4 few AFLGVVSGMGTEAF
TRBJ2-7 . TRBV27 few ASGRQPYEQY
TRBJ1-4 TRBD1 TRBV23-1 . ASSQYQGARLIIEKLF
TRBJ2-3 . TRBV6-5 . ASGNPTGSGDTQY
TRBJ2-3 . TRBV6-1 . ASSEEGPKQDTQY
TRBJ1-2 . TRBV9 . ASSRTS
TRBJ1-1 . TRBV3-1/TRBV3-2 . ASSQHHTEAF
TRBJ2-7 TRBD1 TRBV7-2 . ASSLGDREYYEQY
TRBJ2-1 TRBD1 TRBV5-1 . ASSTGGRSYNEQF
TRBJ2-7 TRBD1 TRBV4-3 . ASSPGQAGYEQY
TRBJ2-3 . TRBV9 . ASSVQGILADTQY
TRBJ1-1 . TRBV19 . ASSMRAQKGDTEAF
TRBJ1-2 . TRBV5-4 . ASSTTEKYDYGYT
TRBJ2-7 TRBD1 TRBV7-2 . ASSFKGQGSYEQY
TRBJ1-3 . TRBV5-1 . ASRSTVGNTIY
TRBJ1-6 . TRBV6-5 . ASSLGRPPTSPLH
TRBJ1-5 . TRBV19 . ASSISGRGGYQPQH
TRBJ2-3 . TRBV30 . AWSGRDTQY
TRBJ1-3 . TRBV18 . ASSPPGAGTGNTIY
TRBJ2-7 . TRBV6-2/TRBV6-3 . ASSYSSYEQY
TRBJ2-7 . TRBV5-4 . ASSLSPVNEQY
TRBJ1-2 . TRBV6-5 . ASSRLQGRRYGYT
TRBJ2-1 . TRBV11-2 . ASSFSPGSKYNEQF
TRBJ1-2 . TRBV12-3/TRBV12-4 . ASTTGGTYGYT
TRBJ2-3 TRBD2 TRBV30 . AWSLAGGLHTQY
TRBJ2-3 . TRBV28 once ASSFLRDFTDTQY
TRBJ1-5 . TRBV12-3/TRBV12-4 . ASSYRNQPQH
TRBJ2-5 . TRBV11-2 . ASSPGVGSQETQY
TRBJ1-1 . TRBV6-2/TRBV6-3 once ASSYWENTEAF
TRBJ2-3 TRBD2 TRBV7-3 . ASSLTGGLAGTQY